One and the same sample provided the 10 T cell receptor beta chains below, sequenced in a study of blood T cell repertoires in COVID-19. TCRdb's copy holds only in-frame clones and misses some; the assay was immunoSEQ multiplex PCR. This sample has 330,000 or so clones, with roughly 90% found just once. The specimen sequenced was PBMCs or T cells enriched from blood (not recorded which). The receptors originated from a woman in her thirties who had recovered from COVID-19.

This sequence joins TRBV10-2 and TRBJ2-1; D is undetermined. V was trimmed by 4 bases and J by 9 bases, leaving 13 bases between them. The germline V gene has CDR1 WSHSY and CDR2 SAAADI. The CDR3 runs 13 residues. The CDR3 here is CASSAYLLSEQFF. DNA for the CDR3: TGCGCCAGCAGTGCCTACCTTTTGAGTGAGCAGTTCTTC.

The rearrangement uses TRBV28 and TRBJ1-6; 9 bases map to TRBD1. The V segment lost 6 bases and the J segment 18 bases; nucleotides outside the gene matches: 15. Germline V gene sequence: CDR1 MDHEN, CDR2 SYDVKM. The CDR3 totals 14 residues. In DNA form, the CDR3 reads TGTGCCAGCAGAACGGACAGGGGCCGAGGGAGTCGCCACTTT. This encodes CASRTDRGRGSRHF.

This rearrangement joins TRBV6-5 to TRBJ2-5; perhaps TRBD1 as D (5 bases). This CDR3 has 14 amino acids. The V gene lost 6 bases and the J gene lost 2 bases, with 13 bases spanning the gap. Germline V gives CDR1 MNHEY, CDR2 SVGAGI. The DNA of the CDR3 is TGTGCCAGCAGCCTCGGACACCCGCAAGAGACCCAGTACTTC. It encodes CASSLGHPQETQYF.

The chain combines TRBV7-9 with TRBJ1-5, with 9 bases lining up with TRBD1. V shed 4 bases and J 4 bases; nucleotides not matched to a gene: 5. The length of the CDR3 is 15 residues. The germline CDR1 and CDR2 sequences are SEHNR and FQNEAQ (reference sequence). As DNA, the CDR3 is TGTGCCAGCAGCTCACAGGGGGCGGGAAATCAGCCCCAGCATTTT. This translates into CASSSQGAGNQPQHF.

The chain joins TRBV5-4 to TRBJ2-7; TRBD1 is a possible D gene (6 bases). CDR3 size: 13 residues. With 6 bases removed from V and 2 bases from J, the gap between germline ends came to 12 bases. Per the germline V gene, CDR1 is SGHNT and CDR2 is YYREEE (reference sequence). The CDR3, as DNA: TGTGCCAGCACATACGGACAGACCTACGAGCAGTACTTC. Its protein is CASTYGQTYEQYF.

J is TRBJ2-7 and V is TRBV4-2; the match to TRBD2 covers 14 bases. The CDR3 loop spans 15 amino acids. V shed 4 bases and J 3 bases; nucleotides not matched to a gene: 2. Per the germline V gene, CDR1 is LGHNA and CDR2 is YNFKEQ. Here the CDR3 reads CASSRGLAGGYEQYF. The CDR3 bases are TGTGCCAGCAGCCGCGGACTAGCGGGAGGCTACGAGCAGTACTTC.

The V gene is TRBV5-4, the J gene TRBJ1-2; D uncertain. The CDR3 runs to 16 residues. V lost 1 base, J lost 3 bases, and 16 bases lay in between. Germline V lookup: CDR1 SGHNT, CDR2 YYREEE (reference sequence). The CDR3 coding sequence is TGTGCCAGCAGCTTGATCGTGAGTTATCCCGACTATGGCTACACCTTC. Translated, it gives CASSLIVSYPDYGYTF.

The gene calls are TRBV25-1 and TRBJ2-3; 7 bases line up with TRBD1. Per the germline V gene, CDR1 is MGHDK and CDR2 is SYGVNS. Trimming at V came to 5 bases and at J to 3 bases, leaving 8 bases not matched to a gene. The CDR3 has 15 amino acids. The CDR3 loop reads CASSRTGVWTDTQYF. CDR3 DNA sequence: TGTGCCAGCAGTAGAACAGGGGTTTGGACAGATACGCAGTATTTT.

The CDR3: CSASRENQPQHF. In DNA form, the CDR3 reads TGCAGTGCTAGTCGCGAAAATCAGCCCCAGCATTTT. The genes are TRBV20-1 and TRBJ1-5; D unresolved. V lost 3 bases and J 4 bases, leaving 7 bases between the germline ends. This CDR3 has 12 residues. Germline V CDR1 and CDR2: DFQATT, SNEGSKA (reference sequence).

The table lists this clone with a few counts. V and J are TRBV3-1 (or the pseudogene TRBV3-2) and TRBJ1-2; no firm D call. Per germline, CDR1 LGHDT and CDR2 YNNKEL (reference sequence). V was pared by 5 bases and J by 4 bases, with 11 bases between. The CDR3 covers 13 residues. The CDR3 nucleotides read TGTGCCAGCAGCGGTGAGGGATTCTATGGCTACACCTTC. It specifies CASSGEGFYGYTF.